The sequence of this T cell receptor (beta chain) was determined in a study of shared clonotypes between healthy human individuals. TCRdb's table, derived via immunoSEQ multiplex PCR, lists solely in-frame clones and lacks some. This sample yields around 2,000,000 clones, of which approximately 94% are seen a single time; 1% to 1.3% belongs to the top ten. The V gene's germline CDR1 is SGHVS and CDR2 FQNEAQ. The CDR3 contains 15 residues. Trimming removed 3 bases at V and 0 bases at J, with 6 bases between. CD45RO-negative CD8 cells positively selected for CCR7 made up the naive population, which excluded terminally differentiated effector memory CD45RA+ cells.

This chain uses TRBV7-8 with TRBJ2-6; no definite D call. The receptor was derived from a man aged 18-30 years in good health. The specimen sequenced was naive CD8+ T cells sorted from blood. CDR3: CASSFDGSGANVLTF. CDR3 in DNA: TGTGCCAGCAGCTTCGACGGCTCTGGGGCCAACGTCCTGACTTTC.